This record covers a single TCR beta chain. This receptor's antigen is unknown. No per-base quality is available; no much larger clone lies one base away. These data originate in a study of OX40 agonist ivuxolimab in advanced cancers. Regarding the complete study: Ivuxolimab was a fully human IgG2 agonistic monoclonal antibody targeting the costimulatory receptor OX40 (CD134). Peripheral TCRbeta sequencing was intended to test whether TCR sequence diversity was altered and clonal T-cell expansion was caused by ivuxolimab. Three dose-escalation patients achieved partial responses, one with hepatocellular carcinoma and two with cutaneous melanoma. The dose-escalation cohort was roughly 87% male with a mean age of around 64 years, ranging from roughly 23 to 79. Intravenous ivuxolimab was administered to patients every 2 weeks at six dose levels: 0.01, 0.1, 0.3, 1.5, 3 and 10 mg/kg. Prior anti-PD-1, anti-PD-L1 or anti-CTLA-4 therapy was permitted, and checkpoint inhibitors had been received by about two fifths of dose-escalation patients. Among the approximately 50 dose-escalation patients, about 20 had hepatocellular carcinoma, approximately 15 melanoma, 9 renal cell carcinoma and 9 head and neck cancer. The monotherapy dose-escalation portion (N = 52 patients) of the phase I ivuxolimab trial is reported in the paper.

Its CDR3 holds 14 amino acids, cysteine through phenylalanine. The read is trimmed to its CDR3 DNA, 42 bases read in frame from base 1. Trimming at the junction amounts to 1 base on V and 2 bases on J, and the germline ends lie 8 bases apart. The germline V gene specifies SGHTA as CDR1 and FQGNSA as CDR2. Results and caveats for the whole study, not just this receptor: Low levels of normalized T-cell clonal expansion were also seen in some nonresponding patients. At doses of 0.1 to 3.0 mg/kg, clonal expansion of both CD4+ and CD8+ blood T cells was observed from baseline to week 6. Antigen specificity was not determined for the clonally expanded peripheral T cells. After ivuxolimab, CD8+ T cells had more expanded clones than CD4+ T cells on average. In partial responders in the 0.1-3.0 mg/kg groups, normalized peripheral clonal expansion was found to be among the lowest, especially among CD8+ T cells.

Genomic DNA was extracted from sorted cells for sequencing of the TCRbeta CDR3 region. The immunoSEQ Assay was used to sequence the TCRbeta CDR3 regions. What TCRdb holds here is the immuneACCESS table cut down to in-frame rearrangements. Part of the clones is not present; checked against another copy, under half of the missing clones reflect an unresolved V gene, and the others are unexplained. Here the sample has more than 95,000 clones; approximately 94% occur a single time. Jointly, the top ten make up 0.15% to 0.2% of the sample. The trial excluded patients who had a history of autoimmune disease or were on systemic immunosuppression. In every dose cohort, peripheral blood was drawn for TCR sequencing at baseline, cycle 4 day 1, and cycle 7 day 1. The samples were taken from a phase I, first-in-human, multicenter, open-label dose-escalation trial of ivuxolimab. Adults with locally advanced or metastatic head and neck squamous cell, hepatocellular, melanoma or renal cell carcinoma were enrolled in the trial. CD4+ and CD8+ T cells were sorted separately from peripheral blood before TCR sequencing.

This clonotype originated in an adult with an advanced solid tumor such as melanoma, head and neck, liver or kidney cancer. The sequencing here drew on CD4+ or CD8+ T cells sorted from blood, taken in a trial of the OX40 agonist ivuxolimab. The receptor chain draws on TRBV7-2 and TRBJ2-5; 5 matching bases give a weak D call of TRBD1. DNA sequence: TGTGCCAGCAGCTTAGGACAGCTTCAAGAGACCCAGTACTTC. The resulting protein is CASSLGQLQETQYF.